The 25 T cell receptor beta chains in this list originate from one sample, sequenced in a study of T cells in Graves' hyperthyroidism and ophthalmopathy. Amplified regions were TCR beta CDR3 sequences from RNA transcripts. During a first-round RT-PCR of the TCR CDR3, the HTBI primer set was used. MiXCR, run by TCRdb on the multiplex PCR reads, gives a single entry per CDR3 protein. The sample contains under 350,000 distinct CDR3 sequences, around a sixth of which appear only once. Sequencing used blood. The receptors here all came from a woman in her fifties or sixties with Graves' hyperthyroidism.

This chain uses TRBV9 with TRBJ2-2, with 10 bases lining up with TRBD1. The CDR3 contains 20 residues. V lost 3 bases, J lost 3 bases, and 17 bases stayed unmatched. Germline values: CDR1 SGDLS, CDR2 YYNGEE. The CDR3 reads CASSAQPGRWDRGYTGELFF. CDR3 sequence (DNA): TGTGCCAGCAGCGCCCAACCTGGGCGGTGGGACAGGGGTTACACCGGGGAGCTGTTTTTT.

This clonotype has more than one count but fewer than ten. The chain has TRBV7-3 and TRBJ2-3, with 12 positions matching TRBD2. V was clipped by 8 bases and J by 1 base; unmatched bases: 1. From germline, CDR1 is SGHTA and CDR2 FQGTGA. This CDR3 has 14 residues. This chain's CDR3 is CASGLAGRTDTQYF. CDR3 sequence (DNA): TGTGCCAGCGGACTAGCGGGACGCACAGATACGCAGTATTTT.

Points on this clonotype: A much larger clonotype is one base distant, so this may be a read error. In this CDR3 the conserved last residue, phenylalanine or tryptophan, is missing, so a read error is likely. The CDR3 reads CASSQGQGDTEAFI. CDR3 in DNA: TGTGCCAGCAGTCAGGGACAGGGAGACACTGAAGCTTTCATT. The chain employs TRBV12-3 or TRBV12-4 and TRBJ1-1; 9 bases fit TRBD1. The CDR3 runs 14 residues. The junction had 4 bases not matched to a gene; V was cut back by 5 bases and J by 3 bases.

The V gene is TRBV19, the J gene TRBJ2-1; 8 bases are a match to TRBD2. J was trimmed by 6 bases and V by 3 bases; bases with no gene match: 10. The CDR3 is 16 residues long. Germline V gene sequence: CDR1 LNHDA, CDR2 SQIVND (reference sequence). CDR3 loop: CASSIVVAGFRNEQFF. CDR3 DNA: TGTGCCAGTAGTATTGTGGTAGCGGGATTTCGCAATGAGCAGTTCTTC. The full variable domain, completed using reference TRBV19 and TRBJ2-1, is DGGITQSPKYLFRKEGQNVTLSCEQNLNHDAMYWYRQDPGQGLRLIYYSQIVNDFQKGDIAEGYSVSREKKESFPLTVTSAQKNPTAFYLCASSIVVAGFRNEQFFGPGTRLTVL.

The chain joins TRBV6-6 to TRBJ2-1, with TRBD1 identical over 10 bases. Germline loops: CDR1 MNHNY, CDR2 SVGAGI (reference sequence). The CDR3 runs to 14 residues. V was clipped by 2 bases and J by 8 bases; unmatched bases: 3. The CDR3 sequence is CASSYRDRGDEQFF. CDR3 nucleotide sequence: TGTGCCAGCAGTTACCGGGACAGGGGTGATGAGCAGTTCTTC.

The chain combines TRBV6-5 with TRBJ1-4; the D is unclear. This CDR3 contains 14 residues. CDR1 and CDR2 from the germline V gene are MNHEY and SVGAGI. V lost 3 bases and J lost 4, with 9 bases in between. CDR3 in amino acids: CASSYDKVNEKLFF. The CDR3, as DNA: TGTGCCAGCAGTTATGACAAAGTTAATGAAAAACTGTTTTTT.

This rearrangement joins TRBV10-3 to TRBJ2-7; 7 nucleotides agree with TRBD1. CDR1 and CDR2 from the germline V gene are ENHRY and SYGVKD. Trimming cost V 10 bases and J 0 bases; bases outside gene matches: 3. This CDR3 spans 12 amino acids. The CDR3 DNA follows: TGTGCCACCTGGGACAGCTCCTACGAGCAGTACTTC. Encoded protein: CATWDSSYEQYF.

The CDR3 DNA sequence: TGTGCCAGCAGCCCCGGGACAAGCTCTGGAAACACCATATATTTT. Translation gives CASSPGTSSGNTIYF. This chain connects TRBV7-2 to TRBJ1-3, with a tentative D call TRBD1 (6 bases). This CDR3 contains 15 residues. Trimming took off 5 bases at V and 0 bases at J, with 11 bases between the two ends. CDR1 SGHTA and CDR2 FQGNSA come from the germline V gene. Based on the CDR3 plus reference TRBV7-2 and TRBJ1-3, the full variable domain is GAGVSQSPSNKVTEKGKDVELRCDPISGHTALYWYRQSLGQGLEFLIYFQGNSAPDKSGLPSDRFSAERTGGSVSTLTIQRTQQEDSAVYLCASSPGTSSGNTIYFGEGSWLTVV.

In this sample, this clonotype turned up a few times. The chain employs TRBV11-2 and TRBJ1-1, with TRBD1 identical over 9 bases. This CDR3 spans 17 amino acids. CDR1 is SGHAT, CDR2 FQNNGV, per germline. V was pared by 3 bases and J by 0 bases, with 8 bases of the junction left unmatched. This chain's CDR3 is CASSFLPGQGMNTEAFF. The CDR3 DNA reads TGTGCCAGCAGCTTCCTCCCGGGACAGGGCATGAACACTGAAGCTTTCTTT. The entire variable domain, with the rest obtained from reference TRBV11-2 and TRBJ1-1, is as follows: EAGVAQSPRYKIIEKRQSVAFWCNPISGHATLYWYQQILGQGPKLLIQFQNNGVVDDSQLPKDRFSAERLKGVDSTLKIQPAKLEDSAVYLCASSFLPGQGMNTEAFFGQGTRLTVV.

This clonotype has just a few counts. The chain is built from TRBV9 and TRBJ2-4, with 13 bases aligning to TRBD2. The V and J ends lost 4 bases and 2 bases, in that order; junction bases with no gene match: 12. In germline, CDR1 is SGDLS, CDR2 YYNGEE. This CDR3 is 19 amino acids long. The CDR3 region has the DNA TGTGCCAGCAGCCCAACCGGGACTAGCGGGATTGGGTCCAAAAACATTCAGTACTTC. It codes for CASSPTGTSGIGSKNIQYF.

The table lists this clonotype with many counts. The chain uses TRBV3-1 and TRBJ1-1; D unresolved. The germline V and J ends were trimmed by 6 bases and 1 base, with 12 bases remaining between them. The CDR3 runs to 14 residues. CDR1 and CDR2 (germline): LGHDT, YNNKEL (reference sequence). The CDR3 nucleotides read TGTGCCAGCAGGGGTATGGGAGGGAACACTGAAGCTTTCTTT. Encoded protein: CASRGMGGNTEAFF.

This clonotype was observed a few times. The chain joins TRBV6-1 to TRBJ1-2; D is possibly TRBD1 (5 bases). V was pared by 10 bases and J by 8 bases, with 17 bases between. This CDR3 contains 12 residues. The germline V gene has CDR1 MNHNS and CDR2 SASEGT. DNA of the CDR3: TGTGCCATCCTCTGGGAACAGGAAGGCTACACCTTC. Amino acid sequence: CAILWEQEGYTF.

This clonotype turned up a few times. The gene calls are TRBV7-9 and TRBJ1-6, with D unclear. Trimming shortened V by 5 bases and J by 9 bases, and 14 bases separated the two germline ends. CDR3 length: 14 amino acids. Germline lookup yields CDR1 SEHNR and CDR2 FQNEAQ (reference sequence). CDR3 nucleotides: TGTGCCAGCAGCGAGGACTCGCAGGTTTCACCCCTCCACTTT. This sequence encodes CASSEDSQVSPLHF.

The J gene is TRBJ1-5, the V gene TRBV13; possibly TRBD1 for D (6 bases). This CDR3 comprises 15 residues. V was pared by 5 bases and J by 2 bases, with 13 bases between. Germline CDR1 PRHDT, CDR2 FYEKMQ (reference sequence). This CDR3 is CASSRGGMGNQPQHF. CDR3 sequence (DNA): TGTGCCAGCAGCCGAGGGGGAATGGGCAATCAGCCCCAGCATTTT.

The V and J genes are TRBV28 and TRBJ2-1, with TRBD2 as a possible D gene (5 bases). From germline, CDR1 is MDHEN and CDR2 SYDVKM. V was pared by 3 bases and J by 4 bases, with 10 bases between. This CDR3 spans 14 amino acids. Here the CDR3 DNA reads TGTGCCAGCAGTTTCCCGGACTTGTACAATGAGCAGTTCTTC. This codes for CASSFPDLYNEQFF.

This clonotype was found many times. This chain links TRBV7-9 with TRBJ1-1; D is undetermined. The CDR3 covers 14 residues. CDR1 SEHNR and CDR2 FQNEAQ come from the germline V gene (reference sequence). With 1 base removed from V and 4 bases from J, the gap between germline ends came to 10 bases. The CDR3 DNA follows: TGTGCCAGCAGCTTAGTCACGGGAGGCACTGAAGCTTTCTTT. Translated: CASSLVTGGTEAFF.

This clonotype was detected many times. The J gene is TRBJ2-5, the V gene TRBV5-1; TRBD1 matches 7 bases. V dropped 6 bases and J dropped 3; count of bases not matched to a gene: 8. This CDR3 is 14 amino acids long. Germline assignment: CDR1 SGHRS and CDR2 YFSETQ. CDR3 bases: TGCGCCAGCACCACAGGGGCGTCGGAAGAGACCCAGTACTTC. Translating gives CASTTGASEETQYF.

This clonotype was recorded at least ten times. This chain uses TRBV6-2 or TRBV6-3 with TRBJ2-5; a possible D gene is TRBD2 (6 bases). CDR3 length: 15 residues. CDR1 is MNHEY, CDR2 SVGEGT, per germline. The ends were cut back, 2 bases at V and 5 bases at J, with 15 bases in the middle. CDR3 nucleotides: TGTGCCAGCAGTTACAACGAACTAGCCGGGGAGACCCAGTACTTC. It translates to CASSYNELAGETQYF.

With regard to this clonotype: This may be a read error: a much more frequent sequence differs by one nucleotide. The rearrangement joins TRBV11-2 to TRBJ2-2; 8 positions agree with TRBD1. Germline CDR1 is SGHAT and CDR2 is FQNNGV. V dropped 5 bases and J dropped 6; count of bases not matched to a gene: 8. The length of the CDR3 is 15 residues. The CDR3 sequence is CASSPPQGDPGELFF. CDR3 nucleotide sequence: TGTGCCAGCAGCCCCCCACAGGGGGATCCCGGGGAGCTGTTTTTT.

This clonotype occurred many times. This chain joins TRBV7-8 and TRBJ2-3; 9 nucleotides align to TRBD2. Germline V gene sequence: CDR1 SGHVS, CDR2 FQNEAQ. The CDR3 length is 16 residues. The ends lost 0 bases at V and 0 bases at J; junction bases unmatched: 1. CDR3 coding DNA: TGTGCCAGCAGCTTAGCGCGGGGGGGAAGCACAGATACGCAGTATTTT. Its translation: CASSLARGGSTDTQYF. Full variable domain (remainder filled in from reference TRBV7-8 and TRBJ2-3): GAGVSQSPRYKVAKRGQDVALRCDPISGHVSLFWYQQALGQGPEFLTYFQNEAQLDKSGLPSDRFFAERPEGSVSTLKIQRTQQEDSAVYLCASSLARGGSTDTQYFGPGTRLTVL.

This clonotype was seen at least ten times. This chain joins TRBV27 and TRBJ2-3; the D call may be TRBD1 or TRBD2 (5 bases each). This CDR3 is built from 15 residues. Germline V gene data show CDR1 as MNHEY and CDR2 as SMNVEV (reference sequence). Trimming shortened V by 6 bases and J by 6 bases, and 19 bases separated the two germline ends. The chain's CDR3 is CASSPRDQIVDTQYF. CDR3 bases: TGTGCCAGCAGCCCCCGGGACCAGATAGTTGATACGCAGTATTTT.

The J gene is TRBJ2-1, the V gene TRBV10-2, with D perhaps matching TRBD2 (6 bases). The CDR3 has 15 amino acids. Germline CDR1 and CDR2: WSHSY and SAAADI. V was trimmed by 1 base and J by 0 bases, leaving 7 bases between them. In DNA, the CDR3 is TGCGCCAGCAGTGAGTTGGGAGGCTCCTACAATGAGCAGTTCTTC. Amino acids: CASSELGGSYNEQFF.

The chain employs TRBV5-6 and TRBJ2-1; the D gene is possibly TRBD2 (6 bases). Trimming removed 7 bases at V and 0 bases at J, with 14 bases between. CDR3 size: 15 residues. Germline V gene lookup returns CDR1 SGHDT and CDR2 YYEEEE. The DNA for the CDR3 is TGTGCCAGCTTCGTCGGCGGGATCTCCTACAATGAGCAGTTCTTC. It translates to CASFVGGISYNEQFF.

The chain joins TRBV10-2 to TRBJ1-1; a weak D match, TRBD1 (5 bases). From germline, CDR1 is WSHSY and CDR2 SAAADI. CDR3 length: 15 residues. V was pared by 3 bases and J by 4 bases, with 15 bases between. The DNA for the CDR3 is TGCGCCAGCAGTGATGGGCCGGGGCGTGGCACTGAAGCTTTCTTT. Translation: CASSDGPGRGTEAFF.

This clonotype was counted at least ten times. This chain uses TRBV7-3 with TRBJ2-1; unclear D gene. The CDR3 extends over 12 amino acids. Germline V CDR1 and CDR2: SGHTA, FQGTGA. Trimming cost V 5 bases and J 8 bases, with 10 bases left between them. The CDR3 is CASSQRQDEQFF. CDR3 coding DNA: TGTGCCAGCAGCCAAAGGCAGGATGAGCAGTTCTTC.